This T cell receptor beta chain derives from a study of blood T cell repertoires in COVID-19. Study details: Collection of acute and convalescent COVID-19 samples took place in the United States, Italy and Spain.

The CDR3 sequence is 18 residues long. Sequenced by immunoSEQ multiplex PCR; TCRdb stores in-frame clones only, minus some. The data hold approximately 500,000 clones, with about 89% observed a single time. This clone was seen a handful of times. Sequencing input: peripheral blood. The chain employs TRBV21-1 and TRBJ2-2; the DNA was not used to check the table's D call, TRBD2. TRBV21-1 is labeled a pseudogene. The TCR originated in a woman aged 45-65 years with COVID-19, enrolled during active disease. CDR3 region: CASSNGPREVTNTGELFF. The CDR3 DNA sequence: TGTGCCAGCAGCAATGGGCCCCGGGAGGTTACGAACACCGGGGAGCTGTTTTTT.